This T cell receptor beta chain derives from a study of T cells in Graves' hyperthyroidism and ophthalmopathy. This CDR3 has 11 residues. Trimming took off 6 bases at V and 6 bases at J, with 7 bases between the two ends. CDR1 is MNHEY, CDR2 SVGAGI, per germline. The CDR3 regions of TCR beta were amplified from RNA transcripts. The TCR CDR3 was amplified in a first-round RT-PCR using the HTBI primer set. TCRdb re-called the multiplex PCR reads with MiXCR, one entry per CDR3 protein. The profile shows about 92,000 distinct CDR3 sequences, roughly 56% of them singletons. This clonotype showed up just a few times.

The material sequenced was blood. The clonotype comes from a woman aged 40-49 years with Graves' hyperthyroidism. The chain employs TRBV6-5 and TRBJ2-3; D unclear. DNA for the CDR3: TGTGCCAGCAGCTGGACCGATACGCAGTATTTT. Its protein product is CASSWTDTQYF.